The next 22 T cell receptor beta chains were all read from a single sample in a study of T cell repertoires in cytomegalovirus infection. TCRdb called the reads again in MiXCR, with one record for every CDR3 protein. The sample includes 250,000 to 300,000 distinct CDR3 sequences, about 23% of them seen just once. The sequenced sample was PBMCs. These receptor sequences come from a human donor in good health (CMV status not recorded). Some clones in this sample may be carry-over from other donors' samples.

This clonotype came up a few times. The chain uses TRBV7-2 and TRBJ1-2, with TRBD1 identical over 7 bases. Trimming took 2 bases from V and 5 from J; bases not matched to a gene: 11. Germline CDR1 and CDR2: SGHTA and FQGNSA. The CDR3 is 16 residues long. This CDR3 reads CASSLSPGQWVYGYTF. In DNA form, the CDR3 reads TGTGCCAGCAGCTTATCCCCGGGACAGTGGGTTTATGGCTACACCTTC.

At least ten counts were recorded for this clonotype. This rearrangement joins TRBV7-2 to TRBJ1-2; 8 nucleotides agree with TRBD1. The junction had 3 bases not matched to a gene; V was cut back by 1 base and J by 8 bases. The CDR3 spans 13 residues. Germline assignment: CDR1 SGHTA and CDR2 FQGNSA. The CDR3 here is CASSLDPGGGYTF. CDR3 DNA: TGTGCCAGCAGCTTAGACCCAGGGGGCGGCTACACCTTC.

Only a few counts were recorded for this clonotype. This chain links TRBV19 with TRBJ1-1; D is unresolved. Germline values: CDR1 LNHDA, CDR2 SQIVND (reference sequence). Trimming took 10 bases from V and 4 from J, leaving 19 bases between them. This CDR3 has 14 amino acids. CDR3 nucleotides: TGTGCCACCTGTAGGAGGGTGAGTGCCACTGAAGCTTTCTTT. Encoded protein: CATCRRVSATEAFF.

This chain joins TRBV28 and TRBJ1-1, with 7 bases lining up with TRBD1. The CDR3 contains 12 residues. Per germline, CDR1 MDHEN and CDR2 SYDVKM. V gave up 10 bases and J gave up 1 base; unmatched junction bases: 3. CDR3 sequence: CAIYRGNTEAFF. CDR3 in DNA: TGTGCCATATACAGGGGGAACACTGAAGCTTTCTTT.

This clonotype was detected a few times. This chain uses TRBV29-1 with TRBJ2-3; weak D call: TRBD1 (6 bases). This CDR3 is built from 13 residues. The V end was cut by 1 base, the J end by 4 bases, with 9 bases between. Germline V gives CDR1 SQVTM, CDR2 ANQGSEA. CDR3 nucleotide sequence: TGCAGCGTTGAAGCGACAGGTCCAGATACGCAGTATTTT. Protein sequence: CSVEATGPDTQYF.

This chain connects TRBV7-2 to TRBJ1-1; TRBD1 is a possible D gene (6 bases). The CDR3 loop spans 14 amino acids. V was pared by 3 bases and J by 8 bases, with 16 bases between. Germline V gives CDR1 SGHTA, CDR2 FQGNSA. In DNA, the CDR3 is TGTGCCAGCAGCTTTCAGGGGCGCCTCGTGGAAGCTTTCTTT. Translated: CASSFQGRLVEAFF. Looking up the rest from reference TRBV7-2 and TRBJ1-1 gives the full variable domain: GAGVSQSPSNKVTEKGKDVELRCDPISGHTALYWYRQSLGQGLEFLIYFQGNSAPDKSGLPSDRFSAERTGGSVSTLTIQRTQQEDSAVYLCASSFQGRLVEAFFGQGTRLTVV.

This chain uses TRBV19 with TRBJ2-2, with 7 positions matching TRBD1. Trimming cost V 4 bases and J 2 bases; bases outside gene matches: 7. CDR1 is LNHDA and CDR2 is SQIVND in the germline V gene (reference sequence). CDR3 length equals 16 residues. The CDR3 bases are TGTGCCAGTAGTACAGGGGGTCTGCCTAACACCGGGGAGCTGTTTTTT. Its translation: CASSTGGLPNTGELFF.

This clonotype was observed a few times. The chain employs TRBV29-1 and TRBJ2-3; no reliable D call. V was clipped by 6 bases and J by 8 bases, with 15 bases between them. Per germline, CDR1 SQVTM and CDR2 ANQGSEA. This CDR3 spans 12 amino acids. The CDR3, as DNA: TGCAGCGTGGATCATGGGTCGGTTACGCAGTATTTT. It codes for CSVDHGSVTQYF.

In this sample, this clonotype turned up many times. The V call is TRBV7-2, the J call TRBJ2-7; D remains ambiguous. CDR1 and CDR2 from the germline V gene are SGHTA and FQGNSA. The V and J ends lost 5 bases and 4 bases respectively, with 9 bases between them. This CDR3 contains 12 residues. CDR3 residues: CASSIGNYEQYF. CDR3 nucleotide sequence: TGTGCCAGCAGCATCGGAAATTACGAGCAGTACTTC.

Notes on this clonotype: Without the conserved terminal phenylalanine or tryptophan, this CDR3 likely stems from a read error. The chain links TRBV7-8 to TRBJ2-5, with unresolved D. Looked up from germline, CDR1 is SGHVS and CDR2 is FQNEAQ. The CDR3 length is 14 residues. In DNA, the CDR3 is TGTGCCAGCAGCTTAGTTACACTCCAAGAAACCCAGTACTGC. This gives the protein CASSLVTLQETQYC.

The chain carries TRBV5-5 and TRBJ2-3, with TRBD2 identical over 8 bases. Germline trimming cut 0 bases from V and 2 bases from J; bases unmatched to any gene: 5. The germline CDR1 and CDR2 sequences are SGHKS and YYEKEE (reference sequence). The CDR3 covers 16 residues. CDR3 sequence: CASSLGRGGDTDTQYF. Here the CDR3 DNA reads TGTGCCAGCAGCTTGGGACGGGGGGGCGACACAGATACGCAGTATTTT.

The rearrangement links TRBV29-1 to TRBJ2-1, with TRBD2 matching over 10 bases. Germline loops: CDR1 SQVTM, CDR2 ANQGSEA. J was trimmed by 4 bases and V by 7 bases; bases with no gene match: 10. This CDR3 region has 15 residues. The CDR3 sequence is CSASQAGGPYNEQFF. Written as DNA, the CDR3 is TGCAGCGCTTCTCAAGCGGGAGGGCCGTACAATGAGCAGTTCTTC.

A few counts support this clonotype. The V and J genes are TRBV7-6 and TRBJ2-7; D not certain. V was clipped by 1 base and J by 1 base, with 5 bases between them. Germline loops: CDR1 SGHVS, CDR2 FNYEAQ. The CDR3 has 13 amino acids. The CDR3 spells CASSLGESYEQYF. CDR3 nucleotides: TGTGCCAGCAGCTTAGGGGAATCCTACGAGCAGTACTTC.

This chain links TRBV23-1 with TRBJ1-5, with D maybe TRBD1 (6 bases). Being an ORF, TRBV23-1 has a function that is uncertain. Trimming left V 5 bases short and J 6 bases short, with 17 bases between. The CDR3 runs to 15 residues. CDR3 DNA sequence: TGCGCCAGCAGTAACAGACAGGAGACTGGTCAGCCCCAGCATTTT. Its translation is CASSNRQETGQPQHF.

The CDR3 reads CSVQDALAREQYF. The DNA for the CDR3 is TGCAGCGTCCAAGATGCCCTAGCTCGGGAGCAGTACTTC. The chain recombines TRBV29-1 with TRBJ2-7, with D perhaps matching TRBD2 (5 bases). V was shortened by 6 bases and J by 7 bases, with 19 bases between the two germline ends. There are 13 residues in the CDR3. Germline assignment: CDR1 SQVTM and CDR2 ANQGSEA.

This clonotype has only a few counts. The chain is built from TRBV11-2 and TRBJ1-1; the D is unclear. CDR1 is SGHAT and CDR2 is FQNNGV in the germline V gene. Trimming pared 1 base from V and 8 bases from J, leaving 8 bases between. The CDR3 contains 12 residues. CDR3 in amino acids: CASSLVRLEAFF. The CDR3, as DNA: TGTGCCAGCAGCTTAGTACGGCTGGAAGCTTTCTTT. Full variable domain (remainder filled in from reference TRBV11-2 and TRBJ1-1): EAGVAQSPRYKIIEKRQSVAFWCNPISGHATLYWYQQILGQGPKLLIQFQNNGVVDDSQLPKDRFSAERLKGVDSTLKIQPAKLEDSAVYLCASSLVRLEAFFGQGTRLTVV.

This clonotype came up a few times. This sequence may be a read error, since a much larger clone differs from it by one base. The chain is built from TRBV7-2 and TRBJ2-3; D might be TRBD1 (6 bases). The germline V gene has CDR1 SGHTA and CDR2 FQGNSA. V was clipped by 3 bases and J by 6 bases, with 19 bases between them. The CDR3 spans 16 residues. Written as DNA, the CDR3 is TGTGCCAGCAGCTTGGGTCTGCACAGGGTATCTGATACGCAGTATTTT. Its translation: CASSLGLHRVSDTQYF.

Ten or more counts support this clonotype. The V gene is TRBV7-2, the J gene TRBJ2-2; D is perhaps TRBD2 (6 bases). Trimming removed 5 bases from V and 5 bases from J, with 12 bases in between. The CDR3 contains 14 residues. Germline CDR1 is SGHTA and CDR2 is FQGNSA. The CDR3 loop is CASSATSRTGELFF. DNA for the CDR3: TGTGCCAGCAGCGCGACTAGTCGGACCGGGGAGCTGTTTTTT.

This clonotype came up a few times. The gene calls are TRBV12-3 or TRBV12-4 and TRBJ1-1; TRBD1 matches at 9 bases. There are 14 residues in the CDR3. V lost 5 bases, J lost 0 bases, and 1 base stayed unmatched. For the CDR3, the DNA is TGTGCCAGCAGTCGGACAGGGGTGAACACTGAAGCTTTCTTT. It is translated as CASSRTGVNTEAFF.

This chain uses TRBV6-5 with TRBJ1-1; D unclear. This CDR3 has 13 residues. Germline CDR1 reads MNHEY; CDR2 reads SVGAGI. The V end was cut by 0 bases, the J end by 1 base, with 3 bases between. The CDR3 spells CASSYSENTEAFF. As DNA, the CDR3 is TGTGCCAGCAGTTACTCGGAGAACACTGAAGCTTTCTTT.

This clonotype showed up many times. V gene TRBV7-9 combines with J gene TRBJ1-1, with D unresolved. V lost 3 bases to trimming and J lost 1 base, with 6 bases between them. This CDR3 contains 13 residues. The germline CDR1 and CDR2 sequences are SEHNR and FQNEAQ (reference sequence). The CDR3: CASSLQANTEAFF. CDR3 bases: TGTGCCAGCAGCTTGCAGGCGAACACTGAAGCTTTCTTT.

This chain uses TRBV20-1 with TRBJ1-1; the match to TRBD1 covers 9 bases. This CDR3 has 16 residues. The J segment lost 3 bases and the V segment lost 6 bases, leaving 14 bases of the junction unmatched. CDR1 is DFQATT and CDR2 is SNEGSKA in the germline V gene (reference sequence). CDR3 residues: CSATGTGIIPDTEAFF. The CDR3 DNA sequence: TGCAGTGCGACCGGGACAGGGATTATCCCAGACACTGAAGCTTTCTTT.